This record concerns one T cell receptor (beta chain) sequence. Cells designated naive CD8 were CD45RO-negative and were positively selected for CCR7, with terminally differentiated effector memory CD45RA+ cells excluded. This CDR3 region has 14 residues. CDR1 and CDR2 (germline): LNHDA, SQIVND (reference sequence). Trimming cost V 7 bases and J 2 bases; bases outside gene matches: 8. Repertoires were generated with immunoSEQ multiplex PCR, while TCRdb's copy carries only in-frame clones and drops some. Of millions of clones listed, around 96% are singletons. This record comes from a study of shared clonotypes between healthy human individuals. For the study at large: Researchers drew samples from two women and three men aged 18 to 49.

Sequences were obtained from naive CD8+ T cells sorted from blood. J is TRBJ2-7 and V is TRBV19; TRBD1 aligns across 7 bases. The TCR comes from a man aged 18-30 years in good health. The CDR3 sequence is CASMGQGDTYEQYF. Written as DNA, the CDR3 is TGTGCCAGTATGGGGCAGGGGGACACCTACGAGCAGTACTTC.